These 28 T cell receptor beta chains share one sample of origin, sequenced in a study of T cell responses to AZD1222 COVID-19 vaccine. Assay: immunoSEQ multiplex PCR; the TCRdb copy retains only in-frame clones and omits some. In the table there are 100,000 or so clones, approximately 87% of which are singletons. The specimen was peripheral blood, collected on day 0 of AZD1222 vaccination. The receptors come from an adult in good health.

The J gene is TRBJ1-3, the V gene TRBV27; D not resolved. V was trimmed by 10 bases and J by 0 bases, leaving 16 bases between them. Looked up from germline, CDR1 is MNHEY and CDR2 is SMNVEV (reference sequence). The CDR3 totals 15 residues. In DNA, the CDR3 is TGTGCCACCACTGGGTCGGCCCGCTCTGGAAACACCATATATTTT. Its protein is CATTGSARSGNTIYF.

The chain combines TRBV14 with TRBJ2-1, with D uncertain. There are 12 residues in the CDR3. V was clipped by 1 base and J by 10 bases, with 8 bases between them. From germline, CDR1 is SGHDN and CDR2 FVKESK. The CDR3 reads CASSQVGQEQFF. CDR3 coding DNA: TGTGCCAGCAGCCAAGTAGGGCAAGAGCAGTTCTTC.

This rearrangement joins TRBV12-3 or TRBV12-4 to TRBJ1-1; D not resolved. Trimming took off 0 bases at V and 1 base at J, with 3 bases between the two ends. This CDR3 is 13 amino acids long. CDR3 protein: CASSLAQNTEAFF. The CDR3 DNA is TGTGCCAGCAGTTTAGCACAGAACACTGAAGCTTTCTTT.

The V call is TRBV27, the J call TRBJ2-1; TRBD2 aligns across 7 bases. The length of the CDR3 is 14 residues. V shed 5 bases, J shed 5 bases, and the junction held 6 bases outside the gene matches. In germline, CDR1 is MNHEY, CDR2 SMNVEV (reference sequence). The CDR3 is CASSLLAVDNEQFF. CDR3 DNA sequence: TGTGCCAGCAGTCTCCTAGCGGTGGACAATGAGCAGTTCTTC.

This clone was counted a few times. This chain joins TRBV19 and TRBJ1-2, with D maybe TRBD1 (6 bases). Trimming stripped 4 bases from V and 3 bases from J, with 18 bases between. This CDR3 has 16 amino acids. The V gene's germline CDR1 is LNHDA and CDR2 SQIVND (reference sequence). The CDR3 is CASSTGWDITDYGYTF. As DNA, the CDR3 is TGTGCCAGTAGTACGGGTTGGGACATCACGGACTATGGCTACACCTTC.

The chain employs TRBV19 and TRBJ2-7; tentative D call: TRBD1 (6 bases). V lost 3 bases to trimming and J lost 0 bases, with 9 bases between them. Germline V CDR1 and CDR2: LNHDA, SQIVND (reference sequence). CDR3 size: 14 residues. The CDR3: CASSMEDSSYEQYF. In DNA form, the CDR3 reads TGTGCCAGTAGTATGGAGGACAGCTCCTACGAGCAGTACTTC.

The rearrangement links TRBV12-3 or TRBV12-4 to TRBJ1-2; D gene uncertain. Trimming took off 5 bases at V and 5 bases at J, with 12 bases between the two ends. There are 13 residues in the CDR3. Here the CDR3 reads CASSPTVGYGYTF. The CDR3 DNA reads TGTGCCAGCAGTCCCACAGTCGGGTATGGCTACACCTTC.

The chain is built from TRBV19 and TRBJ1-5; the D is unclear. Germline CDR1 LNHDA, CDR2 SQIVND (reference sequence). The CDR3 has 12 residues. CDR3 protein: CSSTEGNQPQHF. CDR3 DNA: TGTTCGTCCACCGAAGGCAATCAGCCCCAGCATTTT.

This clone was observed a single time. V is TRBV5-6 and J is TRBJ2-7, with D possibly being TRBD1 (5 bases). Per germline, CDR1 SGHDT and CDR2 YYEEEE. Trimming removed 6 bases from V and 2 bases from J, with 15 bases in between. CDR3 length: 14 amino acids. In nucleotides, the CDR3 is TGTGCCAGCACCTACAGGAGCCTTCCCTACGAGCAGTACTTC. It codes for CASTYRSLPYEQYF.

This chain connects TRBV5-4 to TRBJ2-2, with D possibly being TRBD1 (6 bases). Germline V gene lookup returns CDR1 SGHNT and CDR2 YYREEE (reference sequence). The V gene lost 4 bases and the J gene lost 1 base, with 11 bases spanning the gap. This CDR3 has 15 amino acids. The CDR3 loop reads CASSRQDLNTGELFF. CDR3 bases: TGTGCCAGCAGCCGACAGGACCTGAACACCGGGGAGCTGTTTTTT.

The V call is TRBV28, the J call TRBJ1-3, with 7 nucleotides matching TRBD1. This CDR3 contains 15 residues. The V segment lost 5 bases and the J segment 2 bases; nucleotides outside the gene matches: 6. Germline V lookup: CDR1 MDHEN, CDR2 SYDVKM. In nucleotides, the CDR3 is TGTGCCAGCAGTGGACAGGTGCTGGCTGGAAACACCATATATTTT. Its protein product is CASSGQVLAGNTIYF.

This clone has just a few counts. CDR3 region: CASSFGLAVSYEQYF. The CDR3 nucleotides are TGTGCCAGCAGCTTTGGGCTAGCGGTCTCCTACGAGCAGTACTTC. This chain connects TRBV7-2 to TRBJ2-7; 7 bases are a match to TRBD2. Losses at the gene ends were 3 bases for V and 0 bases for J; bases not matched to a gene: 5. The CDR3 is 15 residues long. Germline V gene sequence: CDR1 SGHTA, CDR2 FQGNSA.

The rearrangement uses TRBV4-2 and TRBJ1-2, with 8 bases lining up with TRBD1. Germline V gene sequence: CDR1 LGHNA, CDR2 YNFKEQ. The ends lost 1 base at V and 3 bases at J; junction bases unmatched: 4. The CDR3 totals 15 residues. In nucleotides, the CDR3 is TGTGCCAGCAGCCAAGGGTCAGGGGGCGACTATGGCTACACCTTC. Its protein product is CASSQGSGGDYGYTF.

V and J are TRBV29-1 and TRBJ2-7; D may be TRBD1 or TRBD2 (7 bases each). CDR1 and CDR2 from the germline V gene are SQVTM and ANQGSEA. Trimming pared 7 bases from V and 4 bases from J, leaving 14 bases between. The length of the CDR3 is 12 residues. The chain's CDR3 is CSAGTAGYEQYF. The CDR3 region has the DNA TGCAGCGCCGGGACAGCGGGATACGAGCAGTACTTC.

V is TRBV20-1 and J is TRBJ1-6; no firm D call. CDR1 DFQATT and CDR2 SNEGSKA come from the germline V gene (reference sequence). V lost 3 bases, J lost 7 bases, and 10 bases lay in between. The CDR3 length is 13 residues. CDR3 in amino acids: CSASMAENSPLHF. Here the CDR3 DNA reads TGCAGTGCTAGTATGGCAGAGAATTCACCCCTCCACTTT.

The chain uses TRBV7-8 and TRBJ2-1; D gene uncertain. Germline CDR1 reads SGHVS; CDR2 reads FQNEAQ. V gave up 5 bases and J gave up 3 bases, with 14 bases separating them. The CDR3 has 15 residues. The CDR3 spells CASSPVRRSYNEQFF. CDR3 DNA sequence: TGTGCCAGCAGCCCTGTTCGCAGGAGCTACAATGAGCAGTTCTTC.

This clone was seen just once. DNA for the CDR3: TGTGCCATCAGTACAGGGGGTTTGGGCACTGAAGCTTTCTTT. Residues: CAISTGGLGTEAFF. The V and J genes are TRBV10-3 and TRBJ1-1; 8 nucleotides match TRBD1. This CDR3 has 14 residues. Germline trimming cut 5 bases from V and 4 bases from J; bases unmatched to any gene: 6. Germline-derived CDR1 and CDR2 are ENHRY and SYGVKD.

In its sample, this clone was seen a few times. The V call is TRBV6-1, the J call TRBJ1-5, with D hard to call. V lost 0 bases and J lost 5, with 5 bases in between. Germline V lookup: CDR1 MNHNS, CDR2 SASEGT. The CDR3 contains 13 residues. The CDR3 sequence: CASSEAGYQPQHF. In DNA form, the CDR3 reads TGTGCCAGCAGTGAAGCGGGGTATCAGCCCCAGCATTTT.

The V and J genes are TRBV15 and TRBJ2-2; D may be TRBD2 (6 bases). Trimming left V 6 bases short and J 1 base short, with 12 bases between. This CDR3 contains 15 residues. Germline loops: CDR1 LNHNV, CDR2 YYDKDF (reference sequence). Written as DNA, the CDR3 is TGTGCCACCAGTGCGCAGGGAGGGAACACCGGGGAGCTGTTTTTT. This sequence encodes CATSAQGGNTGELFF.

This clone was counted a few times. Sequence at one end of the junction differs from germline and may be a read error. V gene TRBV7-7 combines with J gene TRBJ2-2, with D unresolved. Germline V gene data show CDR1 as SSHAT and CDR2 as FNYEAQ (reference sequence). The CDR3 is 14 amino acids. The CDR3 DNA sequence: TGTGCTAGCAGCCCAGGAGTGAACACCGGGGAGCTGTTTTTT. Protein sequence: CASSPGVNTGELFF.

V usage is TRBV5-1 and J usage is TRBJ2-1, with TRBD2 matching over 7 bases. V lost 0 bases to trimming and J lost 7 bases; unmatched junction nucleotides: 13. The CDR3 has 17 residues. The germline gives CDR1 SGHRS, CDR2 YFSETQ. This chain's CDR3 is CASSLAKVAGAVNEQFF. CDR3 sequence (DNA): TGCGCCAGCAGCTTGGCCAAAGTTGCGGGAGCTGTGAATGAGCAGTTCTTC.

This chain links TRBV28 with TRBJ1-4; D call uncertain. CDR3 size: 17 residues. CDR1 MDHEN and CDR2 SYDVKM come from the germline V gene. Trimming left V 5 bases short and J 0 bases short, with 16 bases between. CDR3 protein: CASSPHLPTATNEKLFF. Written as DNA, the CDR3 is TGTGCCAGCAGTCCTCACCTACCAACTGCAACTAATGAAAAACTGTTTTTT.

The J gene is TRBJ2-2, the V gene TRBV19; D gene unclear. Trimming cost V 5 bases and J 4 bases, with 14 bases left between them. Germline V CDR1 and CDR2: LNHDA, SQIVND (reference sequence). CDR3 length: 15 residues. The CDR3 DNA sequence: TGTGCCAGTAGTCCGGAACAAGGGTTCACCGGGGAGCTGTTTTTT. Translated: CASSPEQGFTGELFF.

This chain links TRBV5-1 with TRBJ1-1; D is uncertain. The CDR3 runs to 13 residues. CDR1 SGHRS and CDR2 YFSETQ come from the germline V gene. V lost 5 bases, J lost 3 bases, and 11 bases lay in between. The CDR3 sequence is CASRSRGDTEAFF. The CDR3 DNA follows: TGCGCCAGCAGGTCGCGGGGAGACACTGAAGCTTTCTTT.

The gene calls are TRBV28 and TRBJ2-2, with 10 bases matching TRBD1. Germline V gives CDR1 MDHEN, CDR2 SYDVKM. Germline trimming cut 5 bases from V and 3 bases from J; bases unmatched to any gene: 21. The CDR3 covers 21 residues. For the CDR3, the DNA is TGTGCCAGCAGTCCCGGGACAGGGGTATGGGGGAGATTGGTCCACACCGGGGAGCTGTTTTTT. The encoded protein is CASSPGTGVWGRLVHTGELFF.

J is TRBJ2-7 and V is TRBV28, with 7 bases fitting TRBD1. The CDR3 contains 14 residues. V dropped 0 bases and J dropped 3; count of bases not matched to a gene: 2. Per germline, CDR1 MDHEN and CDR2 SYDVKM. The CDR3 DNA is TGTGCCAGCAGTTTATGGGCAGGGGGCTACGAGCAGTACTTC. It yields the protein CASSLWAGGYEQYF.

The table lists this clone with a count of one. The CDR3 reads CASSETGEHNGNYEQYF. CDR3 sequence (DNA): TGTGCCAGCAGTGAGACGGGGGAGCACAATGGGAACTACGAGCAGTACTTC. The rearrangement joins TRBV2 to TRBJ2-7, with D possibly matching TRBD2 (6 bases). This CDR3 has 17 residues. The V end lost 3 bases, the J end lost 3 bases, and 21 bases lay between the germline ends. In germline, CDR1 is SNHLY, CDR2 FYNNEI. Full variable domain (rest looked up from reference TRBV2 and TRBJ2-7): EPEVTQTPSHQVTQMGQEVILRCVPISNHLYFYWYRQILGQKVEFLVSFYNNEISEKSEIFDDQFSVERPDGSNFTLKIRSTKLEDSAMYFCASSETGEHNGNYEQYFGPGTRLTVT.

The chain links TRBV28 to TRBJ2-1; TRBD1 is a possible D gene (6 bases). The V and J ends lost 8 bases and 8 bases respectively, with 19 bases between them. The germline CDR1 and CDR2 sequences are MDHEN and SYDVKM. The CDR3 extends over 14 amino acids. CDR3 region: CASGRQATADEQFF. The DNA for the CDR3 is TGTGCCAGCGGGAGACAGGCAACGGCGGATGAGCAGTTCTTC.